This TCR beta chain emerged from a study of T cell responses to AZD1222 COVID-19 vaccine (TCRdb year 2021). At the level of the whole study: TCR sequencing covered 233 trial participants: 200 to 210 given two doses of AZD1222 and 26 given two doses of MenACWY control vaccine. Trial participants were enrolled by age into 18-55, 56-69 and 70-plus year subgroups, with 148, 28 and 57 TCR-sequenced participants respectively.

There are 15 amino acids in the CDR3, from cysteine to phenylalanine inclusive. The DNA shown is the 45-base CDR3, in frame from base 1. Based on the germline V gene, the CDR1 and CDR2 sequences are SNHLY and FYNNEI. Trimming takes 7 bases from V and 5 bases from J, and the germline ends sit 19 bases apart. The time point label corresponds to: about 28 days (+/-7) after the second vaccine dose. The sample's treatment or condition label, in plain terms: meningococcal conjugate vaccine given as trial control. The vaccinee samples were drawn from two UK trials, COV001 and COV002, one of which was a single-blind randomized controlled phase 2/3 trial testing AZD1222 (ChAdOx1 nCoV-19) in healthy adults. For TCRbeta chain sequencing, PBMC samples from trial participants were taken at day 0 and at day 28 after the second dose. The CDR3 regions of human TCRbeta chains were analyzed by immunosequencing. The authors' pipeline ran thus. Repertoire TCRs were matched against a reference library of SARS-CoV-2-specific TCRs generated with the MIRA antigen-specificity platform. Breadth was defined as the fraction of unique TCRs that were SARS-CoV-2-associated, and depth was defined as the fraction of total T cells that were SARS-CoV-2-associated. Each spike-specific TCR was assigned to its reactive spike region and to a CD4 or CD8 class using the MIRA data. Log10-transformed breadth and depth values were compared by one-way ANOVA with Sidak's multiple comparisons tests. TCRdb provides this immuneACCESS table in a form limited to in-frame rearrangements. Some clones are lacking; in checked studies, under half of them reflect an unresolved V gene, and why the rest are absent is not known. Clone size and V and J calls were adopted from that table, with D and trimming inferred from the DNA. In this sample the table shows about 180,000 clones, about 93% of which occur a single time. The biggest ten clones account for about 1% of the sample.

To note about this clone: Its antigen is still unknown. Per-nucleotide qualities are absent, and no much larger clonotype sits a single base away.

Findings and caveats that apply to the study as a whole: Epitopes outside the regions mutated in the B.1.351 and B.1.1.7 variants were reportedly recognized by nearly half of the unique spike-specific TCRs. The 56-69-year group was small, and its depth increase did not reach significance, likely because of low power. Participants were mostly white British and included more females than males, and it was suggested by the authors that clonal diversity may have been underestimated. A significant rise in spike-specific TCR breadth and depth was observed after two AZD1222 doses relative to day 0 and relative to MenACWY recipients. The vaccine-associated CD4 TCRs covered the entire spike protein, and the dominant responses fell in regions 160-218 and 743-854. Because no day 14 peak-response samples were available, the repertoires could be characterized only after the peak T cell response. Only a handful of AZD1222 recipients were SARS-CoV-2 seropositive at baseline, limiting conclusions about previously exposed vaccinees.

The receptor was isolated from an adult who received the MenACWY meningococcal vaccine as a control. The chain uses TRBV2 and TRBJ2-3; perhaps TRBD1 is the D gene, with 7 bases matching. Sequenced here: peripheral blood, sampled 28 days after the second dose of the MenACWY control vaccine. The nucleotide sequence reads TGTGCCAGCACGGCAGGAGGGGGCGGTCAAGATACGCAGTATTTT. It encodes CASTAGGGGQDTQYF. Beyond the CDR3, the reference TRBV2 and TRBJ2-3 genes provide the residues; the full variable domain reads: EPEVTQTPSHQVTQMGQEVILRCVPISNHLYFYWYRQILGQKVEFLVSFYNNEISEKSEIFDDQFSVERPDGSNFTLKIRSTKLEDSAMYFCASTAGGGGQDTQYFGPGTRLTVL.